The entry below describes one TCR beta chain. What it binds is not known. For each subset, genomic DNA was distributed in equal portions over several immunoSEQ plates. Assay used: immunoSEQ multiplex PCR; TCRdb lists only in-frame clones, some missing. Of around 2.1 million clones in the sample, approximately 96% were seen once. This sample is drawn from a study of shared clonotypes between healthy human individuals. Study-wide points: When naive CD4 clonotypes were compared across a few donors, roughly 4.9% were shared. Sample collection involved blood only; tissue repertoires are likely different.

CDR3 size: 13 residues. The J segment lost 4 bases and the V segment lost 5 bases, leaving 4 bases of the junction unmatched. In germline, CDR1 is WNHNN, CDR2 SYGVQD (reference sequence). The specimen sequenced was naive CD4+ T cells sorted from blood. Subset given: CD45RA+ positively selected. The V call is TRBV10-1, the J call TRBJ2-7, with TRBD1 matching over 8 bases. This clonotype was sampled from a man aged 18-30 years in good health. CDR3 nucleotide sequence: TGCGCCAGCAGTACTGGACAGGGATACGAGCAGTACTTC. It specifies CASSTGQGYEQYF.